The 11 T cell receptor beta chains below were found in one sample sequenced in a study of technical replicates of blood from several donors. TCRdb's copy holds only in-frame clones and misses some; the assay was immunoSEQ multiplex PCR. The table includes around 68,000 clones, about 97% detected once. Sequencing was done on a sample of T cells isolated from PBMCs. These receptor sequences come from a human donor in good health.

The chain employs TRBV19 and TRBJ1-5, with no clear D. Germline CDR1 is LNHDA and CDR2 is SQIVND (reference sequence). V was clipped by 0 bases and J by 4 bases, with 4 bases between them. This CDR3 is built from 13 residues. CDR3 loop: CASSIDGNQPQHF. The CDR3 DNA reads TGTGCCAGTAGTATAGACGGGAATCAGCCCCAGCATTTT.

The J gene is TRBJ1-5, the V gene TRBV27; TRBD1 agrees at 7 bases. This CDR3 has 14 residues. With 6 bases clipped from V and 0 bases from J, the junction kept 2 bases outside the gene matches. Looked up from germline, CDR1 is MNHEY and CDR2 is SMNVEV (reference sequence). The CDR3 DNA is TGTGCCAGCAGAACAGGGGTTAGCAATCAGCCCCAGCATTTT. Translated: CASRTGVSNQPQHF.

This clone occurred once. The chain combines TRBV10-1 with TRBJ2-3, with 12 bases matching TRBD2. Trimming at V came to 5 bases and at J to 6 bases, leaving 3 bases not matched to a gene. CDR3 length: 14 amino acids. CDR1 and CDR2 from the germline V gene are WNHNN and SYGVQD (reference sequence). CDR3 protein: CASSLAGGLDTQYF. CDR3 DNA sequence: TGCGCCAGCAGTCTAGCGGGAGGGCTGGATACGCAGTATTTT.

The chain employs TRBV5-1 and TRBJ1-1; TRBD1 matches 7 bases. Per the germline V gene, CDR1 is SGHRS and CDR2 is YFSETQ. This CDR3 spans 14 amino acids. V lost 3 bases, J lost 5 bases, and 7 bases stayed unmatched. Here the CDR3 reads CASSSTGVRTEAFF. In DNA form, the CDR3 reads TGCGCCAGCAGCTCCACAGGGGTGAGAACTGAAGCTTTCTTT.

The chain recombines TRBV29-1 with TRBJ2-4, with 9 bases fitting TRBD2. CDR3 length equals 14 residues. CDR1 SQVTM and CDR2 ANQGSEA come from the germline V gene. J was trimmed by 1 base and V by 6 bases; bases with no gene match: 4. The CDR3 is CSVSGRLAKNIQYF. In DNA, the CDR3 is TGCAGCGTGAGCGGGAGGTTGGCCAAAAACATTCAGTACTTC.

The chain recombines TRBV6-6 with TRBJ2-7; maybe TRBD1 (8 bases). CDR3 length: 15 amino acids. V was cut by 3 bases and J by 7 bases, with 19 bases left in between. Germline CDR1 MNHNY, CDR2 SVGAGI (reference sequence). The CDR3 loop reads CASSYRVDREGEQYF. The CDR3 DNA follows: TGTGCCAGCAGTTATAGGGTGGACAGGGAGGGTGAGCAGTACTTC.

The chain recombines TRBV10-2 with TRBJ1-2; TRBD1 matches 8 bases. Germline lookup yields CDR1 WSHSY and CDR2 SAAADI. V lost 2 bases and J lost 7; bases outside the gene matches: 3. The CDR3 extends over 13 amino acids. CDR3 DNA sequence: TGCGCCAGCAGTGAGCAGGGGGCTAGTGGCTACACCTTC. Amino acids: CASSEQGASGYTF.

The rearrangement uses TRBV9 and TRBJ2-3, with TRBD1 as a possible D gene (6 bases). V shed 0 bases and J shed 4 bases, with 12 bases lying between them. This CDR3 has 15 residues. Germline CDR1 SGDLS, CDR2 YYNGEE. CDR3 region: CASSVEEGVSDTQYF. The CDR3 DNA follows: TGTGCCAGCAGCGTAGAAGAGGGGGTCTCAGATACGCAGTATTTT.

V gene TRBV6-5 combines with J gene TRBJ2-2; possibly TRBD2 for D (5 bases). This CDR3 is built from 14 residues. CDR1 is MNHEY, CDR2 SVGAGI, per germline. Deletions cut 4 bases from V and 8 bases from J, with 14 bases between. CDR3 sequence (DNA): TGTGCCAGCAGTTCTAGGGTCTCGGGGGGGGAGCTGTTTTTT. Translating it yields CASSSRVSGGELFF.

This chain links TRBV6-5 with TRBJ1-1, with 7 bases lining up with TRBD1. Per germline, CDR1 MNHEY and CDR2 SVGAGI. V was pared by 5 bases and J by 1 base, with 4 bases of the junction left unmatched. The CDR3 covers 14 residues. CDR3 sequence: CASSQRTGNTEAFF. In DNA, the CDR3 is TGTGCCAGCAGTCAAAGGACAGGGAACACTGAAGCTTTCTTT.

As concerns this clone: Other DNA sequences within the sample encode an identical CDR3. CDR3 sequence reads: CASSLSGNTEAFF. For the CDR3, the DNA is TGTGCCAGCAGCTTATCCGGGAACACTGAAGCTTTCTTT. V gene TRBV7-3 combines with J gene TRBJ1-1; D not certain. Trimming cost V 2 bases and J 1 base, with 5 bases left between them. Germline V gives CDR1 SGHTA, CDR2 FQGTGA. The CDR3 runs to 13 residues.